This record concerns one TCR beta chain sequence. Its antigen is currently unknown. The sample comes from a study of CD8+ T cells in alopecia areata. V lost 7 bases and J lost 6; bases outside the gene matches: 15. The CDR3 runs 15 residues. Germline loops: CDR1 SQVTM, CDR2 ANQGSEA. Extracted RNA was reverse transcribed, and the resulting cDNA served as sequencing template. Profiled with immunoSEQ multiplex PCR; TCRdb holds only in-frame clones, not every one. In the table there are approximately 99,000 clones, under 60% of which are singletons. Study-level results: Normal scalp showed lower clonality than lesional scalp, especially alopecia totalis/universalis.

The source of this sequence is a human donor with alopecia areata. The chain joins TRBV29-1 to TRBJ2-1, with TRBD2 matching 7 bases. Sequences were obtained from NKG2D-low CD8+ T cells sorted from blood. In nucleotides, the CDR3 is TGCAGCGCCGATCCCCTAGCGGCGGATATCAATGAGCAGTTCTTC. As protein: CSADPLAADINEQFF.